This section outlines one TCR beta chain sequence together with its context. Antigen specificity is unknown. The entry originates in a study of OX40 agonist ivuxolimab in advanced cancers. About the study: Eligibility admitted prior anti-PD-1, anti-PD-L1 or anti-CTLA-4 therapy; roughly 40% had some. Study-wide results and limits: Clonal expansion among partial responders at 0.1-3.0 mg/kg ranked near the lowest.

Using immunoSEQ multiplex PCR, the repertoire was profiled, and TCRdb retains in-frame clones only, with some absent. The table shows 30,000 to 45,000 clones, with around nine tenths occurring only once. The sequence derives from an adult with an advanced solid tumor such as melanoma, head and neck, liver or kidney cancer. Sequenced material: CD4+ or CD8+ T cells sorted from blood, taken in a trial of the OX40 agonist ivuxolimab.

In nucleotides, the CDR3 is TGCGCCAGCAGCCAAGAAGTAGCGGGAGGGATCAATGAGCAGTTCTTC. Translation gives CASSQEVAGGINEQFF. The chain links TRBV4-3 to TRBJ2-1, with TRBD2 identical over 11 bases. This CDR3 region has 16 residues. V shed 0 bases and J 6 bases; nucleotides not matched to a gene: 4. Germline CDR1 is LGHNA and CDR2 is YSLEER.